Following are 28 T cell receptor beta chains from one sample sequenced in a study of blood T cell repertoires in COVID-19. Generated by immunoSEQ multiplex PCR, the TCRdb table keeps only in-frame clones and is missing some. This table holds approximately 250,000 clones, over 70% found once. Sequencing was carried out using peripheral blood. The receptors come from a woman in her 70s with COVID-19, enrolled during active disease.

The chain combines TRBV3-1 (or the pseudogene TRBV3-2) with TRBJ2-7; no clear D. CDR3 length equals 14 residues. Germline loops: CDR1 LGHDT, CDR2 YNNKEL (reference sequence). Trimming removed 3 bases from V and 2 bases from J, with 11 bases in between. The chain's CDR3 is CASSQLAVTYEQYF. Written as DNA, the CDR3 is TGTGCCAGCAGCCAGCTGGCGGTTACCTACGAGCAGTACTTC.

CDR3 DNA sequence: TGTGCCACCAGCCGTGGGGGGACCAACACTGAAGCTTTCTTT. It yields the protein CATSRGGTNTEAFF. The chain joins TRBV15 to TRBJ1-1, with TRBD1 as a possible D gene (5 bases). Germline lookup yields CDR1 LNHNV and CDR2 YYDKDF (reference sequence). CDR3 length: 14 amino acids. V lost 5 bases to trimming and J lost 2 bases, with 12 bases between them. The whole variable domain, filled in from reference TRBV15 and TRBJ1-1, reads DAMVIQNPRYQVTQFGKPVTLSCSQTLNHNVMYWYQQKSSQAPKLLFHYYDKDFNNEADTPDNFQSRRPNTSFCFLDIRSPGLGDTAMYLCATSRGGTNTEAFFGQGTRLTVV.

The V call is TRBV5-5, the J call TRBJ2-7, with D possibly TRBD2 on 5 matching bases. V gave up 2 bases and J gave up 6 bases, with 15 bases separating them. Germline V lookup: CDR1 SGHKS, CDR2 YYEKEE (reference sequence). The CDR3 spans 14 residues. CDR3 nucleotides: TGTGCCAGCAGCTTCTCTGAGGTTGCGGGCGAGCAGTACTTC. It yields the protein CASSFSEVAGEQYF.

The rearrangement links TRBV5-6 to TRBJ1-1; D not resolved. V lost 0 bases and J 0 bases, leaving 15 bases between the germline ends. This CDR3 region has 17 residues. Looked up from germline, CDR1 is SGHDT and CDR2 is YYEEEE. The CDR3 here is CASSLVSGDLMNTEAFF. In nucleotides, the CDR3 is TGTGCCAGCAGCTTGGTATCAGGTGATCTAATGAACACTGAAGCTTTCTTT. Complete variable domain (other parts from reference TRBV5-6 and TRBJ1-1): DAGVTQSPTHLIKTRGQQVTLRCSPKSGHDTVSWYQQALGQGPQFIFQYYEEEERQRGNFPDRFSGHQFPNYSSELNVNALLLGDSALYLCASSLVSGDLMNTEAFFGQGTRLTVV.

This clone has only a few counts. The chain recombines TRBV28 with TRBJ1-2; 9 bases match TRBD1. CDR1 is MDHEN, CDR2 SYDVKM, per germline. The CDR3 runs to 15 residues. J was trimmed by 8 bases and V by 7 bases; bases with no gene match: 14. CDR3 nucleotide sequence: TGTGCCAGCAAAAGGGACAGGGCGGTTCTGAGGGGCTACACCTTC. Protein product: CASKRDRAVLRGYTF.

The chain uses TRBV15 and TRBJ2-5, with 11 positions matching TRBD1. Germline assignment: CDR1 LNHNV and CDR2 YYDKDF (reference sequence). The CDR3 has 16 residues. Trimming cost V 3 bases and J 7 bases; bases outside gene matches: 10. CDR3 nucleotides: TGTGCCACCAGCAGTCACCCGGGACAGGGGGTGAGGACCCAGTACTTC. It translates to CATSSHPGQGVRTQYF.

This clone has only a few counts. V is TRBV4-1 and J is TRBJ2-1; TRBD2 aligns across 11 bases. CDR1 and CDR2 (germline): MGHRA, YSYEKL. The CDR3 has 16 amino acids. Trimming cost V 2 bases and J 3 bases; bases outside gene matches: 3. In DNA, the CDR3 is TGCGCCAGCAGCCAAATTACTAGCGGGGGCTACAATGAGCAGTTCTTC. This codes for CASSQITSGGYNEQFF.

The chain employs TRBV7-9 and TRBJ2-1; TRBD2 agrees at 8 bases. From germline, CDR1 is SEHNR and CDR2 FQNEAQ (reference sequence). There are 15 residues in the CDR3. V shed 6 bases, J shed 0 bases, and the junction held 4 bases outside the gene matches. The CDR3 bases are TGTGCCAGCAGGGTTAGCGGGACCTCCTACAATGAGCAGTTCTTC. Translating it yields CASRVSGTSYNEQFF.

The chain links TRBV19 to TRBJ2-7; tentative D call: TRBD1 (6 bases). Per the germline V gene, CDR1 is LNHDA and CDR2 is SQIVND (reference sequence). Between the trimmed V and J ends, which lost 4 bases and 0 bases, there was a span of 13 bases. The CDR3 spans 15 residues. The CDR3 DNA follows: TGTGCCAGTAGTAGGTACAGGGAGAGCTCCTACGAGCAGTACTTC. It translates to CASSRYRESSYEQYF. Drawing the rest from reference TRBV19 and TRBJ2-7, the complete variable domain is DGGITQSPKYLFRKEGQNVTLSCEQNLNHDAMYWYRQDPGQGLRLIYYSQIVNDFQKGDIAEGYSVSREKKESFPLTVTSAQKNPTAFYLCASSRYRESSYEQYFGPGTRLTVT.

The chain recombines TRBV4-3 with TRBJ2-1, with D possibly being TRBD2 (6 bases). This CDR3 region has 13 residues. Germline V gives CDR1 LGHNA, CDR2 YSLEER. V lost 4 bases, J lost 11 bases, and 15 bases lay in between. The CDR3: CASSRTLAPQQFF. DNA for the CDR3: TGCGCCAGCAGCCGAACACTAGCACCTCAGCAGTTCTTC.

The DNA of the CDR3 is TGTGCCAGTAGACCGGACAGGGACCATGGCTACACCTTC. It is translated as CASRPDRDHGYTF. This chain links TRBV19 with TRBJ1-2, with 8 bases lining up with TRBD1. J was trimmed by 6 bases and V by 6 bases; bases with no gene match: 6. This CDR3 is built from 13 residues. Germline V gene lookup returns CDR1 LNHDA and CDR2 SQIVND (reference sequence).

This chain uses TRBV7-9 with TRBJ1-2, with TRBD1 matching over 7 bases. Germline CDR1 SEHNR, CDR2 FQNEAQ (reference sequence). The CDR3 loop spans 16 amino acids. V lost 4 bases, J lost 8 bases, and 16 bases stayed unmatched. The CDR3 bases are TGTGCCAGCAGCTCAGAGACAGGGCCTTCCTTTCGCGGCTACACCTTC. Its translation is CASSSETGPSFRGYTF.

This rearrangement joins TRBV9 to TRBJ2-3; unclear D gene. V was pared by 1 base and J by 0 bases, with 9 bases between. The CDR3 consists of 15 residues. The germline V gene has CDR1 SGDLS and CDR2 YYNGEE. The CDR3: CASSVYGGSTDTQYF. DNA of the CDR3: TGTGCCAGCAGCGTATATGGCGGAAGCACAGATACGCAGTATTTT.

The sample holds one count of this clone. The rearrangement joins TRBV30 to TRBJ2-5; 8 nucleotides agree with TRBD2. This CDR3 is built from 16 residues. V trimming: 0 bases; J trimming: 5 bases; junction bases outside the gene matches: 11. The germline V gene encodes CDR1 GTSNPN and CDR2 SVGIG (reference sequence). CDR3 nucleotide sequence: TGTGCCTGGAGTGTACGGGGGACTAGAGGCCTTGAGACCCAGTACTTC. It codes for CAWSVRGTRGLETQYF.

V usage is TRBV5-1 and J usage is TRBJ1-1, with a weak D call TRBD1 (6 bases). CDR1 and CDR2 from the germline V gene are SGHRS and YFSETQ. This CDR3 comprises 14 residues. V gave up 3 bases and J gave up 2 bases, with 11 bases separating them. CDR3 DNA sequence: TGCGCCAGCAGCTCGTGGACAGAAAACACTGAAGCTTTCTTT. This codes for CASSSWTENTEAFF. Full variable domain (remainder filled in from reference TRBV5-1 and TRBJ1-1): KAGVTQTPRYLIKTRGQQVTLSCSPISGHRSVSWYQQTPGQGLQFLFEYFSETQRNKGNFPGRFSGRQFSNSRSEMNVSTLELGDSALYLCASSSWTENTEAFFGQGTRLTVV.

The chain recombines TRBV5-1 with TRBJ2-7; a weak D match, TRBD1 (5 bases). The CDR3 contains 12 residues. V lost 5 bases and J 6 bases, leaving 12 bases between the germline ends. Germline assignment: CDR1 SGHRS and CDR2 YFSETQ. The CDR3 sequence is CASSSDRAEQYF. CDR3 coding DNA: TGCGCCAGCAGTTCCGACAGAGCCGAGCAGTACTTC.

The chain links TRBV3-1 (or the pseudogene TRBV3-2) to TRBJ1-5; 7 nucleotides agree with TRBD1. Germline V CDR1 and CDR2: LGHDT, YNNKEL (reference sequence). V was clipped by 4 bases and J by 1 base; unmatched bases: 4. The CDR3 spans 15 residues. For the CDR3, the DNA is TGTGCCAGCAGCCCCACAGGGGTGAGCAATCAGCCCCAGCATTTT. Protein sequence: CASSPTGVSNQPQHF.

V gene TRBV27 combines with J gene TRBJ1-1; D is ambiguous. There are 14 residues in the CDR3. Per the germline V gene, CDR1 is MNHEY and CDR2 is SMNVEV (reference sequence). With 2 bases removed from V and 1 base from J, the gap between germline ends came to 8 bases. The CDR3 spells CASSLKPENTEAFF. CDR3 sequence (DNA): TGTGCCAGCAGTTTAAAGCCTGAGAACACTGAAGCTTTCTTT.

The chain carries TRBV7-9 and TRBJ2-1; the match to TRBD1 covers 11 bases. The germline CDR1 and CDR2 sequences are SEHNR and FQNEAQ (reference sequence). V gave up 5 bases and J gave up 5 bases; unmatched junction bases: 5. The CDR3 has 15 residues. CDR3 DNA: TGTGCCAGCAGCAAAGGGGGACAGGGGGACAATGAGCAGTTCTTC. Its translation: CASSKGGQGDNEQFF. Using reference TRBV7-9 and TRBJ2-1 for the parts outside the CDR3, the full variable domain is DTGVSQNPRHKITKRGQNVTFRCDPISEHNRLYWYRQTLGQGPEFLTYFQNEAQLEKSRLLSDRFSAERPKGSFSTLEIQRTEQGDSAMYLCASSKGGQGDNEQFFGPGTRLTVL.

The rearrangement joins TRBV7-9 to TRBJ2-7, with 8 nucleotides matching TRBD1. This CDR3 is built from 14 residues. V shed 5 bases, J shed 1 base, and the junction held 4 bases outside the gene matches. Per the germline V gene, CDR1 is SEHNR and CDR2 is FQNEAQ (reference sequence). The CDR3 is CASSRTGLSYEQYF. CDR3 nucleotides: TGTGCCAGCAGCAGGACAGGGTTATCCTACGAGCAGTACTTC.

The gene calls are TRBV28 and TRBJ2-5; D gene ambiguous. Germline assignment: CDR1 MDHEN and CDR2 SYDVKM. The CDR3 length is 14 residues. The V end lost 5 bases, the J end lost 5 bases, and 15 bases lay between the germline ends. DNA of the CDR3: TGTGCCAGCAGTCCGCCGCACAGATTGGAGACCCAGTACTTC. As protein: CASSPPHRLETQYF.

The genes are TRBV20-1 and TRBJ2-2, with no clear D. V was clipped by 6 bases and J by 6 bases, with 8 bases between them. The germline CDR1 and CDR2 sequences are DFQATT and SNEGSKA (reference sequence). The CDR3 runs to 11 residues. CDR3 sequence: CSAPRAGELFF. The CDR3 coding sequence is TGCAGTGCCCCTCGAGCCGGGGAGCTGTTTTTT.

The gene calls are TRBV27 and TRBJ1-4; 11 bases line up with TRBD1. Per germline, CDR1 MNHEY and CDR2 SMNVEV (reference sequence). The CDR3 contains 15 residues. V trimming: 4 bases; J trimming: 7 bases; junction bases outside the gene matches: 5. CDR3 sequence (DNA): TGTGCCAGCAGTTCATTCGGGACAGGGGGTGAAAAACTGTTTTTT. Its protein product is CASSSFGTGGEKLFF.

The J gene is TRBJ1-5, the V gene TRBV12-3 or TRBV12-4, with a weak D call TRBD1 (5 bases). This CDR3 has 13 residues. Trimming stripped 5 bases from V and 5 bases from J, with 10 bases between. The CDR3 DNA reads TGTGCCAGCAGTCGACAGCCTTATCAGCCCCAGCATTTT. Residues: CASSRQPYQPQHF.

The gene calls are TRBV27 and TRBJ1-2; TRBD1 is a possible D gene (5 bases). The CDR3 is made up of 15 amino acids. Between the trimmed V and J ends, which lost 3 bases and 7 bases, there was a span of 18 bases. Germline loops: CDR1 MNHEY, CDR2 SMNVEV (reference sequence). The CDR3 sequence: CASSFSTGDRGGYTF. CDR3 DNA sequence: TGTGCCAGCAGTTTTTCGACCGGTGATAGGGGTGGCTACACCTTC.

This chain connects TRBV6-5 to TRBJ2-1, with 9 positions matching TRBD2. This CDR3 spans 15 amino acids. J gave up 8 bases and V 7 bases, and 12 bases lay outside the gene matches. Per the germline V gene, CDR1 is MNHEY and CDR2 is SVGAGI. CDR3 coding DNA: TGTGCCAGCACTAGACCAGCGGGAGGTAGATATGAGCAGTTCTTC. This sequence encodes CASTRPAGGRYEQFF.

The chain uses TRBV5-1 and TRBJ1-1; maybe TRBD1 (5 bases). V shed 7 bases and J shed 0 bases, with 16 bases lying between them. The CDR3 spans 15 residues. Germline CDR1 SGHRS, CDR2 YFSETQ. CDR3 sequence (DNA): TGCGCCAGCGGGAGGGACGGATACATGAACACTGAAGCTTTCTTT. Protein product: CASGRDGYMNTEAFF.

J is TRBJ1-2 and V is TRBV7-8; no definite D call. The length of the CDR3 is 13 residues. Germline V gives CDR1 SGHVS, CDR2 FQNEAQ. V was trimmed by 2 bases and J by 4 bases, leaving 8 bases between them. The CDR3 loop is CASSLSRVYGYTF. The DNA of the CDR3 is TGTGCCAGCAGCTTAAGTCGGGTCTATGGCTACACCTTC.